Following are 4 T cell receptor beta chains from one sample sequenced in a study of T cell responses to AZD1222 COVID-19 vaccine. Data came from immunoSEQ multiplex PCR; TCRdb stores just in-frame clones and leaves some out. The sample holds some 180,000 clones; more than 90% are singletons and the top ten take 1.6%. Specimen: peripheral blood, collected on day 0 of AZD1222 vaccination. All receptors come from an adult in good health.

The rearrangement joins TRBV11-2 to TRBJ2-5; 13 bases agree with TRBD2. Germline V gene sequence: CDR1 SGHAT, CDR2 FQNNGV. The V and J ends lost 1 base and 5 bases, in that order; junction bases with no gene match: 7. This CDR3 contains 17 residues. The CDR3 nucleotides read TGTGCCAGCAGCTTAGGCCCGGGACTAGCGGGGCGGGAGACCCAGTACTTC. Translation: CASSLGPGLAGRETQYF.

The CDR3 is CASSFGAANNSPLHF. Here the CDR3 DNA reads TGTGCCAGCAGCTTTGGGGCAGCGAATAATTCACCCCTCCACTTT. The chain combines TRBV12-1 with TRBJ1-6. TRBV12-1 represents a pseudogene. CDR3 size: 15 residues.

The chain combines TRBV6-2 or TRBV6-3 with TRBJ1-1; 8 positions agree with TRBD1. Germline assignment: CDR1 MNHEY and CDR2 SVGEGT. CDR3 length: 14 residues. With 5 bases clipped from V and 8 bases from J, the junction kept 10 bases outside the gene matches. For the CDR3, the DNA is TGTGCCAGCAGTAGGGACAGGATCGTGACGGAAGCTTTCTTT. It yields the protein CASSRDRIVTEAFF.

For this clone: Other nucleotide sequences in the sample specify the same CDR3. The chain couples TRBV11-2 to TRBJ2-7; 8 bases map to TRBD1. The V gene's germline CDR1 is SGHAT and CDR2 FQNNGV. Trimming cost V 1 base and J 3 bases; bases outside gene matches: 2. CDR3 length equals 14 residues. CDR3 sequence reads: CASSLGTGSYEQYF. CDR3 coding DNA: TGTGCCAGCAGCTTAGGGACAGGGAGCTACGAGCAGTACTTC.